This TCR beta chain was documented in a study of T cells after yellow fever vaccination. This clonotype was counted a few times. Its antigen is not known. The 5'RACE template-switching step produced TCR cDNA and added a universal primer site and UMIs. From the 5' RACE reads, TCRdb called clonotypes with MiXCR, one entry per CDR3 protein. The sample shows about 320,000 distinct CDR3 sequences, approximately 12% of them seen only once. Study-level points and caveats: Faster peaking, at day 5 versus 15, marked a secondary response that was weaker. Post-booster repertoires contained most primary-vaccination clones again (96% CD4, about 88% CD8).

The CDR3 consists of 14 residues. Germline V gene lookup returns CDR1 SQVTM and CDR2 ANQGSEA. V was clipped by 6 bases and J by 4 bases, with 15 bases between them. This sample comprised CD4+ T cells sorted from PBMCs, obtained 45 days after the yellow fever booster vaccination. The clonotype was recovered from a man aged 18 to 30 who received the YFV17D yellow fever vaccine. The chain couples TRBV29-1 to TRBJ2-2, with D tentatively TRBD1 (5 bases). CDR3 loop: CSVAGKLATGELFF. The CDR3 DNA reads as TGCAGCGTGGCAGGGAAGTTGGCCACCGGGGAGCTGTTTTTT.